The 4 T cell receptor beta chains reported below all come from one sample, sequenced in a study of beta chain features in type 1 diabetes. The authors reverse transcribed all of the isolated RNA, so sequencing captured expressed TCRB transcripts. Sequenced by immunoSEQ multiplex PCR; TCRdb stores in-frame clones only, minus some. The data contain under 400,000 clones, about 12% of them singletons. Sequencing was done on a sample of naive CD4+ T cells from blood. Every receptor here comes from a man between 18 and 35 years old in good health.

The table lists this clone with a few counts. The V and J genes are TRBV27 and TRBJ2-7; 7 bases match TRBD1. The V segment lost 1 base and the J segment 2 bases; nucleotides outside the gene matches: 5. The CDR3 extends over 15 amino acids. Germline CDR1 and CDR2: MNHEY and SMNVEV (reference sequence). The DNA for the CDR3 is TGTGCCAGCAGTTTATTTTGGCAGGGGGCCTACGAGCAGTACTTC. It specifies CASSLFWQGAYEQYF.

V and J are TRBV7-6 and TRBJ1-5, with TRBD1 matching over 9 bases. Germline V lookup: CDR1 SGHVS, CDR2 FNYEAQ. V was clipped by 0 bases and J by 5 bases; unmatched bases: 8. This CDR3 has 17 amino acids. CDR3 amino acids: CASSLAQGQGFDQPQHF. CDR3 DNA: TGTGCCAGCAGCTTAGCACAGGGACAGGGTTTCGATCAGCCCCAGCATTTT. The full variable domain, rest sourced from reference TRBV7-6 and TRBJ1-5, is GAGVSQSPRYKVTKRGQDVALRCDPISGHVSLYWYRQALGQGPEFLTYFNYEAQQDKSGLPNDRFSAERPEGSISTLTIQRTEQRDSAMYRCASSLAQGQGFDQPQHFGDGTRLSIL.

There are a few counts of this clone. V gene TRBV19 combines with J gene TRBJ2-7; possible D gene TRBD2, 6 bases. Germline CDR1 is LNHDA and CDR2 is SQIVND (reference sequence). Deletions cut 4 bases from V and 5 bases from J, with 12 bases between. The CDR3 loop spans 13 amino acids. For the CDR3, the DNA is TGTGCCAGTAGTAGGCTAGCGTTTGACGAGCAGTACTTC. Its protein product is CASSRLAFDEQYF.

V usage is TRBV30 and J usage is TRBJ2-7, with a tentative D call TRBD2 (5 bases). This CDR3 is 16 amino acids long. Trimming left V 3 bases short and J 0 bases short, with 18 bases between. Germline assignment: CDR1 GTSNPN and CDR2 SVGIG (reference sequence). DNA for the CDR3: TGTGCCTGGAGCCCCACTAGACCCACCTACTCCTACGAGCAGTACTTC. It is translated as CAWSPTRPTYSYEQYF.